Below, one T cell receptor (beta chain) is given with its context. The sample comes from a study of blood T cell repertoires in COVID-19. TCRdb's table, derived via immunoSEQ multiplex PCR, lists solely in-frame clones and lacks some. The sample carries about 160,000 clones, about 84% recorded once. In assigning cohorts, the study relied on participant-reported clinical history. Trimming left V 2 bases short and J 4 bases short, with 6 bases between. Germline CDR1 is SGHDN and CDR2 is FVKESK. The CDR3 spans 12 residues. The specimen sequenced was PBMCs or T cells enriched from blood (not recorded which). The receptor was derived from a man aged 35 to 55 who had recovered from COVID-19. The genes are TRBV14 and TRBJ2-7; unclear D gene. The chain's CDR3 is CASSQLSYEQYF. The CDR3 nucleotides are TGTGCCAGCAGCCAACTAAGTTACGAGCAGTACTTC.